This T cell receptor (beta chain) came from a study of T cell responses to AZD1222 COVID-19 vaccine. General observations from the study: A reported finding is that nearly half of spike-specific TCRs target unmutated variant regions.

Some second doses came at about 4 weeks and others at about 12 weeks; these were pooled. This clone has only one observation. No antigen is known for it. Sequencing used immunoSEQ multiplex PCR; TCRdb keeps in-frame clones, though not all of them. The table records approximately 82,000 clones, about 93% of them present only once. V shed 3 bases and J 8 bases; nucleotides not matched to a gene: 8. The CDR3 is made up of 14 amino acids. In germline, CDR1 is LGHDT, CDR2 YNNKEL (reference sequence). Specimen: peripheral blood, collected 28 days after the second AZD1222 dose. V and J are TRBV3-1 (or the pseudogene TRBV3-2) and TRBJ1-2; 8 bases are shared with TRBD1. The TCR originated in an adult who received the AZD1222 COVID-19 vaccine. The CDR3 bases are TGTGCCAGCAGCCACCTGGGGACAGGAGGCGGCTACACCTTC. Protein product: CASSHLGTGGGYTF.